This TCR beta chain was captured in a study of regulatory T cells in long-lasting Graves disease (dated by TCRdb to 2020 to 2022). In terms of the full investigation: Patients with newly diagnosed Graves' disease had been on antithyroid drugs for under 3 months. Persistent Graves' disease patients were compared with newly diagnosed Graves' disease patients by peripheral blood TCR sequencing and RNA sequencing. The study was registered as a clinical trial and conducted in China. TCR sequencing covered 13 persistent and around 20 newly diagnosed Graves' disease patients, around 33 samples in total.

V sheds 3 bases and J sheds 9 bases, leaving 17 bases between their ends. From a lookup of the germline V gene, CDR1 and CDR2 are KGHSH and LQKENI. Including the terminal cysteine and phenylalanine, the CDR3 comprises 15 residues. The only DNA kept is the CDR3, 45 bases in frame from the first base. Findings and caveats that apply to the study as a whole: Preferential use of TRBV28, TRBJ1-2 and TRBJ2-5 was observed in persistent disease, whereas TRBV20-1 and TRBJ2-1 were favored in newly diagnosed disease. Compared with newly diagnosed patients, patients with persistent Graves' disease had lower TCR Shannon entropy and fewer highly expanded clones, which suggests clonal expansion. Only the TCR beta chain was sequenced and analyzed. Only peripheral blood was studied, because thyroid tissue, the primary lesion, was inaccessible. Patients with persistent disease shared more public clonotypes (fewer than 3,000) than newly diagnosed patients did (966). The authors noted that the small sample size was a limitation that may lower accuracy.

This clonotype was seen a handful of times. This clone's antigen is unknown. No qualities accompany the bases; no much larger clone lies one base away. Per the publication, the time point label means: newly diagnosed GD, antithyroid drugs for less than 3 months. For both TCR sequencing and RNA sequencing, RNA was extracted from PBMCs using TRIzol. The diagnosis of Graves' disease followed American Thyroid Association guidelines. Patients were recruited from an endocrinology department in Xi'an, China. From each patient, approximately 10 milliliters of peripheral blood was collected into an EDTA anticoagulant tube. Ficoll Paque Plus density gradient separation was used to isolate PBMCs, and no further T cell sorting was performed. An Agilent 2100 Bioanalyzer and agarose gel were used to assess RNA quality, and a NanoDrop 2000 was used to measure RNA concentration. The library came from multiplex PCR. TCRdb lists the instrument as Illumina HiSeq 4000. iRepertoire HTBI primers and Arm-PCR amplification of CDR3 regions were used to construct TCR beta libraries. Gel purification was performed on PCR products prior to sequencing. The authors' pipeline ran thus. Gene usage analysis of CDR3 amino acid clonotypes relied on the roughly 60 TRBV and about 15 TRBJ segments identified across samples. COPE and FqMerger were used to merge filtered high-quality paired reads into contigs. BLAST was used to align contigs to IMGT TRBV, TRBD and TRBJ reference genes, with CDR3 defined following IMGT. Clonotypes above 0.1% frequency were classified as highly expanded clones. Repertoire diversity was measured by Shannon entropy, and V-J evenness by the Gini coefficient. Clonotypes shared by more than one individual were considered public. TCRdb ran its own pipeline on the public reads, namely fastp trimming at Q25 and MiXCR clone calling, and kept in-frame beta chains. Each entry merges the rows of one CDR3 protein and shows their most common DNA and genes. The V and J calls follow TCRdb's processing rather than the paper's. The sample table holds roughly 500,000 distinct CDR3 sequences, of which about 14% were seen once. The top ten clones comprise roughly 10% of the sample.

These data were also filed under a second study, of T cells in Graves' hyperthyroidism and ophthalmopathy. The other study reports the following: Graves' hyperthyroidism was defined as stable when no progression to ophthalmopathy occurred over 18 months of follow-up. Hyperthyroidism patients were aged 18 to 65 years and newly diagnosed, with disease duration of less than 2 months. Patients with uncontrolled infections, other autoimmune diseases, pregnancy or lactation were excluded. Diagnoses relied on clinical symptoms, serum thyroxine and TRAb, thyroid ultrasound and orbital computed tomography. For the first round of RT-PCR on the TCR CDR3, the HTBI primer set was used together with the Qiagen OneStep RT-PCR kit. Blood samples also contained most of the expanded thyroid clonotypes (frequency above 0.001), which suggests that blood repertoires may reflect thyroid immune responses. A 13 V-J signature model separated ophthalmopathy from stable hyperthyroidism, with 87.88% sensitivity and roughly 84% specificity in cross-validation and 80%/75% in testing. In validation, progression to ophthalmopathy was predicted by the model with 70.59% sensitivity and 72.22% specificity, a median of roughly 6.4 months before onset. A discovery cohort of about 100 patients, fewer than 50 with Graves' ophthalmopathy and about 58 with stable Graves' hyperthyroidism, was used to find distinguishing TCR V-J signatures. Whether ophthalmopathy could be predicted prospectively was tested in an independent validation cohort made up of roughly 20 hyperthyroidism patients plus 17 patients who later progressed to ophthalmopathy. The 100 discovery patients were randomly split 7:3 into training and test sets. Thyroid tissue and blood T-cell repertoires from six Graves' hyperthyroidism patients were also compared in the study. After sampling, hyperthyroidism patients received methimazole starting at 30 mg daily, and ophthalmopathy patients received high-dose intravenous methylprednisolone. Libraries were constructed in a second round of multiplex PCR, after which size selection and purification were carried out. Paired-end sequencing of the libraries was performed with 100 bp reads on an Illumina HiSeq2000. SOAPnuke was used to process the raw data, with reads discarded if the reads contained adapters or uncalled bases, had a mean Phred below 15, or lacked an exact constant-primer or identifier match. COPE v1.2.5 was used to merge the high-quality paired reads, and each unique nucleotide sequence was defined as a clonotype. MiTCR v1.1 was used to align clonotypes to the IMGT TRBV, TRBD and TRBJ reference segments. The analysis was restricted to V-J combinations with a frequency above 0.0001, which together covered 99.2% of the repertoires. The TCS score was defined as the ratio of F50 (clonal expansion) to E x V (chaos), calculated using BLOSUM62-based TCRdist between CDR3 peptides within each V-J. Welch's t-statistics and random forest reduced roughly 530 V-J features to roughly 13, which were used in a naive Bayes classifier (R e1071). No statistical method was used to set the sample size in advance, and investigators knew the group allocation. According to the paper, TCR Vbeta CDR3 sequencing was carried out on 120 to 150 peripheral blood samples, which came from fewer than 50 ophthalmopathy, 70 to 80 hyperthyroidism and roughly 17 progressor patients.

The chain couples TRBV18 to TRBJ2-2, with no D gene named confidently. The sequenced sample was peripheral blood mononuclear cells (PBMCs), obtained at new diagnosis, from a patient treated with antithyroid drugs. The TCR sequence derives from a man in his thirties or forties with Graves disease. Donor details come from another sample of the same person, matched by shared clones. The nucleotides read TGTGCCAGCTCACCCCTTGAGACTCCCAAACGGGAGCTGTTTTTT. It codes for CASSPLETPKRELFF.